What follows describes a single T cell receptor beta chain. The protocol was immunoSEQ multiplex PCR, while the TCRdb copy is restricted to in-frame clones and leaves out a portion. The sample includes 110,000 or so clones, roughly nine tenths of them seen just once. The data belong to a study of Tregs in tolerant kidney transplant recipients. V lost 2 bases and J 5 bases, leaving 12 bases between the germline ends. Germline V gives CDR1 WNHNN, CDR2 SYGVQD (reference sequence). The CDR3 sequence is 14 residues long. The TCR originated in a human donor in good health. The V gene is TRBV10-1, the J gene TRBJ2-5; tentatively, D is TRBD2 (6 bases). Material for sequencing was CD4+ T cells from blood. CDR3 protein: CASSEAAGVETQYF. CDR3 nucleotides: TGCGCCAGCAGTGAGGCAGCGGGTGTGGAGACCCAGTACTTC.